The T cell receptor beta chain under discussion was sequenced for a study of Graves' ophthalmopathy and Graves' hyperthyroidism. The wider study: Ahead of any treatment, peripheral blood was obtained at the initial diagnosis.

The study recruited hyperthyroidism patients aged 18 to 65 who were newly diagnosed, under 2 months' duration. Clinical symptoms, serum thyroxine, TRAb, thyroid ultrasound and orbital computed tomography were relied on for diagnosis. V was pared by 4 bases and J by 5 bases, with 11 bases between. Germline V gene data show CDR1 as SNHLY and CDR2 as FYNNEI. The CDR3 runs 13 residues. CDR3 regions of TCR beta were amplified from RNA transcripts. HTBI-primed first-round RT-PCR preceded second-round multiplex PCR. TCRdb re-derived calls from the multiplex PCR reads in MiXCR, one entry per CDR3 protein. The sample has roughly 400,000 distinct CDR3 sequences, approximately 15% seen once; the top ten hold 5.5% to 7%. The sample holds many counts of this clonotype.

The J gene is TRBJ2-5, the V gene TRBV2; D is unresolved. The sequence came from a woman aged 18-30 years with stable Graves' hyperthyroidism. The sequencing sample was made of peripheral blood. The CDR3 is CASSVDVGETQYF. In DNA form, the CDR3 reads TGTGCCAGCAGTGTTGACGTCGGCGAGACCCAGTACTTC.